These 3 T cell receptor beta chains share one sample of origin, sequenced in a study of cytomegalovirus exposure and HLA in healthy donors. PCR was performed using 60 Vbeta and 13 Jbeta primers. Profiling relied on immunoSEQ multiplex PCR, and the TCRdb table lists in-frame clones only, not all of them. The sample data list 150,000 to 200,000 clones. Sequencing was carried out using PBMCs. The origin of the receptors is a woman between 18 and 29 years old in good health and CMV-seropositive.

The chain links TRBV2 to TRBJ2-1; 7 nucleotides align to TRBD1. Germline values: CDR1 SNHLY, CDR2 FYNNEI. There are 13 residues in the CDR3. Trimming at V came to 4 bases and at J to 7 bases, leaving 4 bases not matched to a gene. The CDR3 DNA reads as TGTGCCAGCAGTGCCCAGGGGGTTAATGAGCAGTTCTTC. Protein: CASSAQGVNEQFF.

V and J are TRBV11-3 and TRBJ1-1; D is uncertain. V was cut by 2 bases and J by 4 bases, with 17 bases left in between. Germline V gene lookup returns CDR1 SGHNT and CDR2 YENEEA. CDR3 length: 16 residues. This CDR3 reads CASSLSDLGRGTEAFF. The CDR3 region has the DNA TGTGCCAGCAGCTTATCTGATTTAGGTCGGGGCACTGAAGCTTTCTTT.

The genes are TRBV6-6 and TRBJ1-1; D is perhaps TRBD1 (6 bases). Germline assignment: CDR1 MNHNY and CDR2 SVGAGI (reference sequence). Trimming left V 3 bases short and J 2 bases short, with 10 bases between. The CDR3 runs 14 residues. The CDR3 sequence: CASSYDRRNTEAFF. The CDR3 nucleotides are TGTGCCAGCAGTTATGACAGGCGCAACACTGAAGCTTTCTTT.